The rows below give T cell receptor beta chains drawn from one sample of a study of graft-versus-host responses after intestinal transplantation. Here immunoSEQ multiplex PCR was the method, and the copy in TCRdb shows in-frame clones only, minus some. The sample lists around 93,000 clones, around 90% seen once, with 5% to 6.5% in the top ten. The antigens of these receptors remain unknown. The specimen comprised unstimulated CD8+ T cells sorted from spleen or lymph node cells, sampled before intestinal transplant. These receptor sequences come from a human donor who received an intestinal transplant. The CDR3 runs from the conserved cysteine through the conserved F or W. D genes are given only for firm matches.

J	V	length	D	DNA	CDR3
TRBJ1-5	TRBV15	13	-	TGTGCCACCAGCAGCGGGGGGGGGCAGCCCCAGCATTTT	CATSSGGGQPQHF
TRBJ2-1	TRBV9	16	TRBD2	TGTGCCAGCAGCGTAGATGCGGGGGGGTTCTCCAATGAGCAGTTCTTC	CASSVDAGGFSNEQFF
TRBJ2-7	TRBV29-1	13	TRBD1	TGCAGCGTTGACGGACAGGGGAACTACGAGCAGTACTTC	CSVDGQGNYEQYF
TRBJ1-4	TRBV6-5	16	TRBD1	TGTGCCAGCAGTTCGGACAGGACCGCAACTAATGAAAAACTGTTTTTT	CASSSDRTATNEKLFF
TRBJ1-5	TRBV6-5	13	TRBD1	TGTGCCAGCAGTTTTACAGGGGATCAGCCCCAGCATTTT	CASSFTGDQPQHF
TRBJ1-1	TRBV4-1	15	-	TGCGCCAGCAGCCAATGGGGACGGAAGAACACTGAAGCTTTCTTT	CASSQWGRKNTEAFF
TRBJ2-7	TRBV20-1	11	-	TGCAGTGCCCAACTAGCATGGGAGCAGTACTTC	CSAQLAWEQYF
TRBJ2-7	TRBV29-1	13	TRBD2	TGCAGCGTTGGGACTAGTGGGTCCTACGAGCAGTACTTC	CSVGTSGSYEQYF
TRBJ2-7	TRBV7-9	12	-	TGTGCCAGCAGCCTCGGGACAAACGAGCAGTACTTC	CASSLGTNEQYF
TRBJ2-7	TRBV27	14	-	TGTGCCAGCAGCCTTGGGAGCGGAGTTTACGAGCAGTACTTC	CASSLGSGVYEQYF
TRBJ2-3	TRBV19	15	TRBD2	TGTGCCAGCCGGACTAGCGGGGGAGGTTGGGATACGCAGTATTTT	CASRTSGGGWDTQYF
TRBJ2-7	TRBV5-4	12	TRBD1	TGTGCCAGCAGCCTAGACAGGGCGGAGCAGTACTTC	CASSLDRAEQYF
TRBJ2-5	TRBV27	14	TRBD1	TGTGCCAGCAGACCCTGGACAGGTTTGGAGACCCAGTACTTC	CASRPWTGLETQYF
TRBJ2-5	TRBV7-9	15	-	TGTGCCAGCAGCTTATGGGGTGGGCCGGGAGAGACCCAGTACTTC	CASSLWGGPGETQYF
TRBJ2-2	TRBV10-2	17	-	TGCGCCAGCAGTGTGAGGTTGAGACTAGTTAACACCGGGGAGCTGTTTTTT	CASSVRLRLVNTGELFF
TRBJ1-6	TRBV6-5	14	-	TGTGCCAGCAACCCAACAGGGTACAATTCACCCCTCCACTTT	CASNPTGYNSPLHF
TRBJ2-5	TRBV27	11	-	TGTGCCAGCAGTTTAGAAGAGACCCAGTACTTC	CASSLEETQYF
TRBJ2-7	TRBV29-1	15	TRBD2	TGCAGCGTTGACGCCGGGACTAGCGGGAGAGGCGAGCAGTACTTC	CSVDAGTSGRGEQYF
TRBJ2-5	TRBV6-1	14	TRBD1	TGTGCCACCTTCGACAGGGGGGGTGAAGAGACCCAGTACTTC	CATFDRGGEETQYF
TRBJ2-2	TRBV7-9	15	-	TGTGCCAGCAGCTTAGCGTTGCGGGGCTCCGGGGAGCTGTTTTTT	CASSLALRGSGELFF
TRBJ2-5	TRBV7-6	11	-	TGTGCCAGCAGCTTAGTTGTGACCCAGTACTTC	CASSLVVTQYF
TRBJ1-1	TRBV4-1	16	-	TGCGCCAGCAGCCAAGATGGAGGGTTGGTAAACACTGAAGCTTTCTTT	CASSQDGGLVNTEAFF
TRBJ1-2	TRBV5-1	15	TRBD1	TGCGCCAGCAGCCGACGACAGGGGCCTTCCTATGGCTACACCTTC	CASSRRQGPSYGYTF
TRBJ2-1	TRBV11-1	16	-	TGTGCCAGCAGCTGGGGATATCTGAGCTCCTACAATGAGCAGTTCTTC	CASSWGYLSSYNEQFF
TRBJ1-4	TRBV7-2	17	-	TGTGCCAGCAGCTTAAACCCCGCCCGGACAGCTTATGAAAAACTGTTTTTT	CASSLNPARTAYEKLFF
TRBJ1-5	TRBV6-5	15	TRBD1	TGTGCCAGCAGCCCCCGGGTGTACCAGGGGGAGCCCCAGCATTTT	CASSPRVYQGEPQHF
TRBJ2-7	TRBV4-3	12	-	TGCGCCAGCAGCCAAGCCGCGGGCGAGCAGTACTTC	CASSQAAGEQYF